The source of this TCR beta chain is a study of cytomegalovirus exposure and HLA in healthy donors. General observations from the study: There were some V segments, including TRBV6-2 and TRBV6-3, excluded as indistinguishable.

This cohort consisted of healthy bone marrow donors. Germline loops: CDR1 SGHKS, CDR2 YYEKEE (reference sequence). The CDR3 has 15 amino acids. The junction had 5 bases not matched to a gene; V was cut back by 4 bases and J by 7 bases. Researchers ran the PCR with 60 Vbeta and 13 Jbeta primers. The repertoire was sequenced with immunoSEQ multiplex PCR; TCRdb's copy has only in-frame clones and lacks some. The sample contains under 100,000 clones, around 70% of which appear only once. Regarding this clone: Its specificity is unknown.

What was sequenced was PBMCs. J is TRBJ2-1 and V is TRBV5-5, with 13 bases fitting TRBD2. The sequence came from a woman between 50 and 59 years old in good health and CMV-seropositive. CDR3 in amino acids: CASSDQTSGGNEQFF. DNA for the CDR3: TGTGCCAGCAGCGACCAGACTAGCGGGGGGAATGAGCAGTTCTTC.